The rows below give T cell receptor beta chains drawn from one sample of a study of CD8 T cells in ankylosing spondylitis. TCRdb itself ran the 5' RACE reads through MiXCR, one entry per CDR3 protein. The repertoire holds roughly 700,000 distinct CDR3 sequences, with around a fifth as singletons. The sample was blood, either unsorted or a sorted T cell fraction (not recorded which). These receptors were collected from a male donor with ankylosing spondylitis. The CDR3 runs from the conserved cysteine through the conserved F or W. Each record gives: clone size, V gene, J gene, CDR3 length, D gene, CDR3 protein, CDR3 DNA. A D gene is named only where the DNA matches it firmly. The size field is filled for only some rows; it gives once, few, many or a size class.

clone size: .
V gene: TRBV12-3/TRBV12-4
J gene: TRBJ2-2
CDR3 length: 14
D gene: TRBD2
CDR3 protein: CASRGGRNTGELFF
CDR3 DNA: TGTGCCAGCCGGGGGGGGCGGAACACCGGGGAGCTGTTTTTT

clone size: .
V gene: TRBV27
J gene: TRBJ1-4
CDR3 length: 13
D gene: .
CDR3 protein: CASTKQGNEKLFF
CDR3 DNA: TGTGCCAGCACAAAACAGGGAAATGAAAAACTGTTTTTT

clone size: .
V gene: TRBV2
J gene: TRBJ2-7
CDR3 length: 13
D gene: .
CDR3 protein: CASSAEKGRLGDF
CDR3 DNA: TGTGCCAGCAGTGCGGAAAAGGGACGACTGGGGGACTTC

clone size: .
V gene: TRBV20-1
J gene: TRBJ1-6
CDR3 length: 15
D gene: TRBD1
CDR3 protein: CSARGTGEVRLPLHF
CDR3 DNA: TGCAGTGCTAGAGGGACAGGGGAAGTCAGGCTACCCCTCCACTTT

clone size: few
V gene: TRBV29-1
J gene: TRBJ2-3
CDR3 length: 14
D gene: .
CDR3 protein: CSVEGVGSTDTQYF
CDR3 DNA: TGCAGCGTTGAGGGGGTAGGCTCCACAGATACGCAGTATTTT

clone size: .
V gene: TRBV6-1
J gene: TRBJ1-2
CDR3 length: 14
D gene: TRBD1
CDR3 protein: CASSAGQGGSGYTF
CDR3 DNA: TGTGCCAGCAGTGCGGGACAGGGCGGATCTGGCTACACCTTC

clone size: .
V gene: TRBV10-3
J gene: TRBJ2-1
CDR3 length: 13
D gene: .
CDR3 protein: CAISEGRENEQFF
CDR3 DNA: TGTGCCATCAGTGAGGGCAGGGAGAATGAGCAGTTCTTC

clone size: .
V gene: TRBV27
J gene: TRBJ2-2
CDR3 length: 14
D gene: .
CDR3 protein: CASMPGWDTGELFF
CDR3 DNA: TGTGCCAGCATGCCAGGGTGGGACACCGGGGAGCTGTTTTTT

clone size: .
V gene: TRBV7-2
J gene: TRBJ1-2
CDR3 length: 14
D gene: .
CDR3 protein: CASSLALEGFGYTF
CDR3 DNA: TGTGCCAGCAGCTTAGCGCTCGAGGGGTTTGGCTACACCTTC

clone size: .
V gene: TRBV6-5
J gene: TRBJ1-1
CDR3 length: 17
D gene: TRBD1
CDR3 protein: CASSYSDRTGRNTEAFF
CDR3 DNA: TGTGCCAGCAGTTACTCAGATCGGACAGGGAGGAACACTGAAGCTTTCTTT

clone size: .
V gene: TRBV12-3/TRBV12-4
J gene: TRBJ1-2
CDR3 length: 13
D gene: .
CDR3 protein: CASSPTGTGGYTF
CDR3 DNA: TGTGCCAGCAGCCCTACCGGGACGGGCGGCTACACCTTC

clone size: few
V gene: TRBV4-1
J gene: TRBJ2-3
CDR3 length: 16
D gene: TRBD2
CDR3 protein: CASSQAVGRATDTQYF
CDR3 DNA: TGCGCCAGCAGCCAAGCGGTAGGGAGGGCCACAGATACGCAGTATTTT

clone size: few
V gene: TRBV6-5
J gene: TRBJ1-5
CDR3 length: 18
D gene: TRBD1
CDR3 protein: CASSYSWDSGYGNQPQHF
CDR3 DNA: TGTGCCAGCAGTTACTCGTGGGACAGCGGCTATGGCAATCAGCCCCAGCATTTT

clone size: few
V gene: TRBV11-2
J gene: TRBJ1-1
CDR3 length: 17
D gene: .
CDR3 protein: CASSLGGGVLMNTEAFF
CDR3 DNA: TGTGCCAGCAGCTTAGGGGGTGGGGTCCTCATGAACACTGAAGCTTTCTTT

clone size: few
V gene: TRBV10-3
J gene: TRBJ1-6
CDR3 length: 15
D gene: .
CDR3 protein: CAISESMAEESPLHF
CDR3 DNA: TGTGCCATCAGTGAGTCGATGGCGGAGGAATCACCCCTCCACTTT

clone size: .
V gene: TRBV5-1
J gene: TRBJ2-3
CDR3 length: 16
D gene: .
CDR3 protein: CASSLADGVITDTQYF
CDR3 DNA: TGCGCCAGCAGCTTGGCCGACGGAGTGATCACAGATACGCAGTATTTT

clone size: .
V gene: TRBV7-9
J gene: TRBJ2-7
CDR3 length: 14
D gene: .
CDR3 protein: CASSLVSDYYEQYF
CDR3 DNA: TGTGCCAGCAGCTTAGTCTCCGACTACTACGAGCAGTACTTC

clone size: .
V gene: TRBV5-5
J gene: TRBJ2-7
CDR3 length: 15
D gene: .
CDR3 protein: CASSLGDEPTYEQYF
CDR3 DNA: TGTGCCAGCAGCTTGGGGGATGAACCAACCTACGAGCAGTACTTC

clone size: .
V gene: TRBV20-1
J gene: TRBJ1-1
CDR3 length: 12
D gene: .
CDR3 protein: CSARPQGTEAFF
CDR3 DNA: TGCAGTGCTAGACCGCAGGGGACTGAAGCTTTCTTT

clone size: .
V gene: TRBV20-1
J gene: TRBJ2-1
CDR3 length: 12
D gene: .
CDR3 protein: CSATTPPTEQFF
CDR3 DNA: TGCAGTGCTACGACTCCTCCTACTGAGCAGTTCTTC

clone size: .
V gene: TRBV12-3/TRBV12-4
J gene: TRBJ2-7
CDR3 length: 13
D gene: .
CDR3 protein: CASSHRREYEQYF
CDR3 DNA: TGTGCCAGCAGTCATCGCCGTGAGTACGAGCAGTACTTC

clone size: few
V gene: TRBV4-1
J gene: TRBJ2-7
CDR3 length: 17
D gene: TRBD2
CDR3 protein: CASSQDRAGGRSYEQYF
CDR3 DNA: TGCGCCAGCAGCCAAGATAGGGCGGGGGGGCGCTCCTACGAGCAGTACTTC